A single sample is the source of the 5 T cell receptor beta chains below, sequenced in a study of regulatory T cells in long-lasting Graves disease. Noted time point: newly diagnosed GD, antithyroid drugs for less than 3 months. PBMC RNA served as the TCR library source. The authors built TCR beta libraries using iRepertoire HTBI primers and Arm-PCR of CDR3 regions. TCRdb re-called the multiplex PCR reads with MiXCR, one entry per CDR3 protein. There are over 350,000 distinct CDR3 sequences in the sample; around 15% occur only once, and under 20% lies in the top ten. The sample was also linked to a second study, of T cells in Graves' hyperthyroidism and ophthalmopathy.

The sequencing here drew on peripheral blood mononuclear cells (PBMCs), taken at new diagnosis, from a patient treated with antithyroid drugs. The receptor source for this set is a woman aged 45-65 years with Graves disease.

This sequence joins TRBV5-1 and TRBJ2-2; possibly TRBD1 or TRBD2 for D (5 bases each). Germline CDR1 SGHRS, CDR2 YFSETQ. This CDR3 has 16 residues. Trimming left V 0 bases short and J 6 bases short, with 15 bases between. CDR3 nucleotides: TGCGCCAGCAGCTTGGAGGTCGGGACCGCGGCCGGGGAGCTGTTTTTT. It codes for CASSLEVGTAAGELFF. The full variable domain, completed using reference TRBV5-1 and TRBJ2-2, is KAGVTQTPRYLIKTRGQQVTLSCSPISGHRSVSWYQQTPGQGLQFLFEYFSETQRNKGNFPGRFSGRQFSNSRSEMNVSTLELGDSALYLCASSLEVGTAAGELFFGEGSRLTVL.

The gene calls are TRBV7-9 and TRBJ1-1; D is ambiguous. V was clipped by 4 bases and J by 4 bases, with 16 bases between them. This CDR3 has 15 amino acids. The germline gives CDR1 SEHNR, CDR2 FQNEAQ (reference sequence). The CDR3 sequence is CASSYSAVYSTEAFF. As DNA, the CDR3 is TGTGCCAGCAGCTATAGCGCGGTTTATTCCACTGAAGCTTTCTTT.

In its sample, this clonotype was seen many times. This chain uses TRBV11-2 with TRBJ1-1; D call uncertain. Trimming left V 7 bases short and J 1 base short, with 13 bases between. The CDR3 is made up of 14 amino acids. Germline values: CDR1 SGHAT, CDR2 FQNNGV. The CDR3, as DNA: TGTGCCAGCAAACGTGGGCAGGAGAACACTGAAGCTTTCTTT. This encodes CASKRGQENTEAFF.

In regard to this clonotype: Because the CDR3 is missing its conserved closing phenylalanine or tryptophan, this is likely a read error. V usage is TRBV3-1 and J usage is TRBJ2-3; TRBD2 agrees at 7 bases. This CDR3 is built from 16 residues. V lost 2 bases, J lost 3 bases, and 8 bases stayed unmatched. Per germline, CDR1 LGHDT and CDR2 YNNKEL (reference sequence). In DNA form, the CDR3 reads TGTGCCAGCAGCCAATTAGGCGGAGCGGGGACAGATACGCAGTATCTT. Amino acids: CASSQLGGAGTDTQYL.

This clonotype was recorded a few times. The rearrangement joins TRBV6-1 to TRBJ2-7; D may be TRBD1 (5 bases). CDR3 length equals 16 residues. Germline V gene data show CDR1 as MNHNS and CDR2 as SASEGT. V dropped 5 bases and J dropped 2 bases, with 19 bases sitting between them. In DNA form, the CDR3 reads TGTGCCAGCAGTCGCTACTATCAGGGTCCAACCTACGAGCAGTACTTC. Protein product: CASSRYYQGPTYEQYF.